This is a list of T cell receptor beta chains from one sample in a study of blood T cell repertoires in COVID-19. Repertoires were generated with immunoSEQ multiplex PCR, while TCRdb's copy carries only in-frame clones and drops some. The data show some 88,000 clones, with 75% to 85% seen just once and 24% held by the top ten. Sequencing was done on a sample of peripheral blood. These receptor sequences come from a human donor in a cohort sampled during active COVID-19. CDR3s include the opening cysteine and the closing phenylalanine or tryptophan.

v_call | cdr3_length | cdr3_aa
TRBV19 | 14 | CASREQFNTGELFF
TRBV30 | 11 | CACGQTYEQYF
TRBV7-9 | 14 | CASSLYAGSDEQYF
TRBV15 | 13 | CATSMSENEKLFF
TRBV11-2 | 13 | CASSLGGPDTQYF
TRBV6-2/TRBV6-3 | 11 | CASSPSYGYTF
TRBV10-1 | 15 | CASSDPGSGANVLTF
TRBV10-3 | 12 | CATAPEDYGYTF
TRBV5-8 | 15 | CASSPGQGGNQPQHF
TRBV19 | 13 | CASSFDRGLGYTF
TRBV28 | 18 | CASSFVTGTGEYQETQYF
TRBV21-1 | 16 | CASRKADRGSYNEQFF
TRBV5-1 | 14 | CASRSTGGPGELFF
TRBV2 | 13 | CASSVTTNTEAFF
TRBV18 | 13 | CASSPSQDVEAFF
TRBV7-9 | 15 | CASSYRSSYNSPLHF
TRBV15 | 14 | CATSARGSGNTIYF
TRBV5-4 | 16 | CASSQTSGRLADTQYF
TRBV9 | 16 | CASSPGLAEAQETQYF
TRBV4-3 | 15 | CASSPRISGANVLTF
TRBV9 | 16 | CASSAVGRGGANVLTF
TRBV9 | 15 | CASSVTGASQETQYF
TRBV5-1 | 15 | CASSLAGQGAGEQYF
TRBV12-3/TRBV12-4 | 13 | CASSFSWPNEQFF
TRBV5-6 | 13 | CASSLSPGGAQYF
TRBV7-3 | 15 | CASSLVPRTSGEQFF
TRBV25-1 | 15 | CASSESGGSGETQYF
TRBV21-1 | 18 | CASSNVRIQAGEGYEQYF
TRBV5-6 | 18 | CASSLFVTSGSYLYEQYF
TRBV19 | 16 | CASSIVGGPSSYEQYF
TRBV19 | 14 | CASSMSRETGELFF
TRBV6-5 | 15 | CASSYSGGSLVEQFF
TRBV5-1 | 15 | CASIGSGSPGETQYF
TRBV28 | 15 | CASSLLGGITYEQYF
TRBV28 | 17 | CASSQFRTSGSGYEQYF
TRBV7-9 | 15 | CASTAEGGVYNEQFF
TRBV13 | 16 | CASSLGREGPNTEAFF
TRBV19 | 14 | CASSISRSADTQYF
TRBV6-5 | 15 | CASSYSSGDYNEQFF
TRBV21-1 | 15 | CASSPPYAQWNEQFF
TRBV19 | 13 | CASDRQGAFGYTF
TRBV5-4 | 13 | CASSPKAAETQYF
TRBV24-1 | 15 | CATSPQGSTGDTQYF
TRBV28 | 13 | CASNPTTGGGYTF
TRBV5-5 | 15 | CASSPSSTGNTEAFF
TRBV28 | 15 | CASSRRQVAKNIQYF
TRBV19 | 14 | CATPSGMGSGELFF